In its sample, the clone carrying this T cell receptor beta chain was seen many times. What it binds is not known. The sample originates from a study of metastatic and nonmetastatic thyroid tumors. Study context: Comparative analysis of repertoires was undertaken across blood and tumor or nodule tissue obtained from malignant and benign thyroid patients. General study results and limits: Versus benign nodules, malignant thyroid tumors reportedly had significantly higher TCR beta diversity, in blood and tumor.

In the original analysis: The study's classifier, a distant-metastasis tool for papillary thyroid cancer, was built using CDR3 differences across clinicopathological groups. TCRdb used MiXCR to call clones anew from the PCR reads. What appears here as the V and J calls and clone size reflects TCRdb's work, not the paper's. The data contain tens of thousands of clones, about 25% of them singletons. Every patient underwent thyroid surgery untreated. Trimming took off 6 bases at V and 7 bases at J, with 16 bases between the two ends. This CDR3 has 13 residues. Germline V gene data show CDR1 as DFQATT and CDR2 as SNEGSKA (reference sequence).

Input material: blood. The origin of this receptor is a female donor with papillary thyroid cancer or a benign thyroid nodule (not recorded which). Some clones in this sample may be carry-over from other donors' samples. This rearrangement joins TRBV20-1 to TRBJ1-5, with D possibly matching TRBD1 (5 bases). The CDR3: CSAPGRTRQPQHF. Written as DNA, the CDR3 is TGCAGTGCCCCGGGGCGGACGAGGCAGCCCCAGCATTTT.